The clone carrying this T cell receptor beta chain appeared a few times. The antigen is unknown. This sample was included in a study of cytomegalovirus exposure and HLA in healthy donors. Study-level points and caveats: Analyzed later, most CMV-associated TCR beta chains appeared HLA-restricted. The study put some 160 TCR beta chains on its list as cytomegalovirus-associated. In vitro confirmation showed three CMV-associated chains to be CMV antigen specific. Per a prior analysis, the majority of TCR beta V segments were productive roughly 90% or roughly 30% of the time.

In germline, CDR1 is SGDLS, CDR2 YYNGEE. J was trimmed by 1 base and V by 4 bases; bases with no gene match: 6. This CDR3 is 17 amino acids long. PCR amplification relied on 60 Vbeta primers (plus 13 Jbeta primers). Clones were read by immunoSEQ multiplex PCR, and TCRdb kept only the in-frame ones, dropping some. The sample shows 150,000 to 170,000 clones, 70% to 80% of them seen only once. Sample: PBMCs. V usage is TRBV9 and J usage is TRBJ2-3; 13 bases align to TRBD2. This sequence was found in a man aged 30 to 45 in good health and CMV-seropositive. Here the CDR3 reads CASSPRTSGSGTDTQYF. As DNA, the CDR3 is TGTGCCAGCAGCCCCCGGACTAGCGGGAGTGGCACAGATACGCAGTATTTT.